This record concerns one T cell receptor beta chain sequence. These data come from a study of blood T cell repertoires in COVID-19. Here immunoSEQ multiplex PCR was the method, and the copy in TCRdb shows in-frame clones only, minus some. The sample carries about 89,000 clones, about 74% recorded once. V dropped 6 bases and J dropped 4 bases, with 9 bases sitting between them. The CDR3 totals 13 residues. Germline V lookup: CDR1 SNHLY, CDR2 FYNNEI. V is TRBV2 and J is TRBJ1-4; no reliable D call. Sequenced sample: peripheral blood. This sequence was found in a human donor in a cohort sampled during active COVID-19. The CDR3 loop reads CASRVGYNEKLFF. The DNA for the CDR3 is TGTGCCAGCAGGGTGGGCTATAATGAAAAACTGTTTTTT.